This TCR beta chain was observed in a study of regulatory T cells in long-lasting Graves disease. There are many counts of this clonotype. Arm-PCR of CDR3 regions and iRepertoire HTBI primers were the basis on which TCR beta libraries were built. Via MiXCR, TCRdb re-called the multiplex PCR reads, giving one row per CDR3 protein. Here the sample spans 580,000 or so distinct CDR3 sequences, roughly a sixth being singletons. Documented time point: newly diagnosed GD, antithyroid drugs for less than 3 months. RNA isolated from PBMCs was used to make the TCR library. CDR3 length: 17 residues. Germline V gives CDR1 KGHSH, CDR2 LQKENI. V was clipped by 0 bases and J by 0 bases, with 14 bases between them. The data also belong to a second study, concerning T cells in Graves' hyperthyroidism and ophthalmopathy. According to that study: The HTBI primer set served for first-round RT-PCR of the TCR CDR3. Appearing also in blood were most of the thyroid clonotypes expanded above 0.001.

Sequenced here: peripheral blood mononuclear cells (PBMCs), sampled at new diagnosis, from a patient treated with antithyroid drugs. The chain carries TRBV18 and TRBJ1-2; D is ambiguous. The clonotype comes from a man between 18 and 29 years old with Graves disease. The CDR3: CASSPPVAGPTNYGYTF. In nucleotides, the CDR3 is TGTGCCAGCTCACCACCGGTCGCTGGGCCAACTAACTATGGCTACACCTTC.